Listed here are 12 T cell receptor beta chains from one sample, sequenced in a study of cytomegalovirus exposure and HLA in healthy donors (dated by TCRdb to 2017 to 2019). Libraries were built with the immunoSEQ multiplex PCR assay. For the multiplex PCR, a mixture combining 60 forward primers for TCR Vbeta segments and 13 reverse primers for TCR Jbeta segments was used. Drawn from immuneACCESS, this table holds only the in-frame rearrangements with V and J called that TCRdb kept. Clones are partly lost; checked studies trace under half to an unresolved V gene and leave the rest unexplained. This sample's table has entries for 75,000 to 100,000 clones. The ten largest clones represent 1.5% of the sample. What was sequenced was PBMCs. The receptors stem from a woman aged 60 to 75 in good health and CMV-seronegative.

V is TRBV27 and J is TRBJ2-1; D remains ambiguous. Trimming removed 0 bases from V and 4 bases from J, with 4 bases in between. From germline, CDR1 is MNHEY and CDR2 SMNVEV (reference sequence). The CDR3 totals 13 residues. This chain's CDR3 is CASSLSSYNEQFF. The CDR3 DNA reads TGTGCCAGCAGTTTATCGTCATACAATGAGCAGTTCTTC.

This chain links TRBV27 with TRBJ2-3; 9 bases line up with TRBD1. J gave up 0 bases and V 5 bases, and 6 bases lay outside the gene matches. This CDR3 has 16 amino acids. CDR1 and CDR2 from the germline V gene are MNHEY and SMNVEV (reference sequence). The chain's CDR3 is CASSPSGTGSTDTQYF. The CDR3 DNA reads as TGTGCCAGCAGTCCATCCGGGACAGGGAGCACAGATACGCAGTATTTT.

The rearrangement uses TRBV27 and TRBJ2-5, with 8 bases aligning to TRBD2. The J call may be mistaken, given a closer DNA end match to TRBJ2-7. This CDR3 has 14 amino acids. The germline CDR1 and CDR2 sequences are MNHEY and SMNVEV (reference sequence). CDR3 bases: TGTGCCAGCAGTCTGTCGGGACTAGTTAACGAGCAGTACTTC. Protein sequence: CASSLSGLVNEQYF.

The V gene is TRBV6-1, the J gene TRBJ1-1; TRBD1 matches at 8 bases. Germline V gene lookup returns CDR1 MNHNS and CDR2 SASEGT. J lost 3 bases, V lost 5 bases, and 8 bases had no gene match. This CDR3 is 15 amino acids long. Written as DNA, the CDR3 is TGTGCCAGCAGTCCCCAGACAGGGGTTGACACTGAAGCTTTCTTT. This encodes CASSPQTGVDTEAFF.

The chain combines TRBV6-6 with TRBJ2-7, with D perhaps TRBD2 (6 bases). V lost 5 bases and J lost 11, with 13 bases in between. The CDR3 has 11 amino acids. Germline V CDR1 and CDR2: MNHNY, SVGAGI (reference sequence). The CDR3 region has the DNA TGTGCCAGCAGTCGGGGGTATCGGGAGTACTTC. This sequence encodes CASSRGYREYF.

V gene TRBV6-1 combines with J gene TRBJ1-6; D is undetermined. Trimming left V 5 bases short and J 5 bases short, with 7 bases between. The germline V gene has CDR1 MNHNS and CDR2 SASEGT. The CDR3 contains 13 residues. The chain's CDR3 is CASSRQDNSPLHF. Here the CDR3 DNA reads TGTGCCAGCAGTAGGCAGGATAATTCACCCCTCCACTTT.

The chain recombines TRBV28 with TRBJ2-4; TRBD1 is a possible D gene (6 bases). V was trimmed by 3 bases and J by 1 base, leaving 10 bases between them. The CDR3 runs 15 residues. Germline V gene lookup returns CDR1 MDHEN and CDR2 SYDVKM. The CDR3, as DNA: TGTGCCAGCAGTTTCCGTACAGGGGCCAAAAACATTCAGTACTTC. Protein product: CASSFRTGAKNIQYF.

This chain uses TRBV19 with TRBJ2-3, with 7 bases that match TRBD2. V gave up 4 bases and J gave up 14 bases; unmatched junction bases: 6. The CDR3 has 11 amino acids. Germline CDR1 and CDR2: LNHDA and SQIVND (reference sequence). DNA for the CDR3: TGTGCCAGTAGTACCGGGACTAATCGGTATTTT. Its translation: CASSTGTNRYF.

V is TRBV18 and J is TRBJ2-5, with a tentative D call TRBD1 (5 bases). With 6 bases removed from V and 4 bases from J, the gap between germline ends came to 21 bases. The germline V gene has CDR1 KGHSH and CDR2 LQKENI. This CDR3 has 16 residues. For the CDR3, the DNA is TGTGCCAGCTCGACGAAAAACCTACTTCAGGGAGAGACCCAGTACTTC. Its protein is CASSTKNLLQGETQYF.

CDR3 coding DNA: TGCGCCAGCAGCTTGTCCACGGGACAGGGGGGAGGCGAGCAGTACTTC. This codes for CASSLSTGQGGGEQYF. The chain combines TRBV5-1 with TRBJ2-7, with 11 bases identical to TRBD1. V trimming: 1 base; J trimming: 6 bases; junction bases outside the gene matches: 9. Per germline, CDR1 SGHRS and CDR2 YFSETQ. This CDR3 region has 16 residues.

This chain joins TRBV5-6 and TRBJ1-2; TRBD1 matches 9 bases. This CDR3 contains 15 residues. V dropped 0 bases and J dropped 4; count of bases not matched to a gene: 4. The germline gives CDR1 SGHDT, CDR2 YYEEEE. CDR3 DNA sequence: TGTGCCAGCAGCTTGGAGGGGACAGGGACCTATGGCTACACCTTC. Its translation is CASSLEGTGTYGYTF.

In regard to this clone: Mismatch with germline at one junction end may stem from a read error. V usage is TRBV2 and J usage is TRBJ1-1; 7 nucleotides agree with TRBD1. CDR1 is SNHLY and CDR2 is FYNNEI in the germline V gene. This CDR3 is built from 14 residues. The CDR3 spells CARSPGTVNTEAFF. The CDR3 DNA reads as TGTGCCCGCAGCCCTGGGACAGTGAACACTGAAGCTTTCTTT.